The 25 T cell receptor beta chains listed next were all sequenced from one sample in a study of blood T cell repertoires in COVID-19. Produced via immunoSEQ multiplex PCR; TCRdb's table is partial and in-frame only. The profile shows about 240,000 clones, roughly 86% of them singletons. The sequenced material came from peripheral blood. These receptors all come from an elderly man with acute or convalescent COVID-19.

The chain uses TRBV5-1 and TRBJ1-1, with 8 bases lining up with TRBD1. CDR3 length: 14 amino acids. CDR1 and CDR2 (germline): SGHRS, YFSETQ. The V and J ends lost 0 bases and 4 bases, in that order; junction bases with no gene match: 2. Written as DNA, the CDR3 is TGCGCCAGCAGCTTGGGACAGGGGAGCACTGAAGCTTTCTTT. Amino acids: CASSLGQGSTEAFF.

This clone appeared a single time. CDR3 nucleotides: TGTGCCAGCAGCTTAGGCGGGGGGGCCCCCAATGAGCAGTTCTTC. Protein product: CASSLGGGAPNEQFF. This chain uses TRBV7-2 with TRBJ2-1; 9 bases fit TRBD2. V lost 1 base and J lost 6; bases outside the gene matches: 4. CDR3 size: 15 residues. The germline CDR1 and CDR2 sequences are SGHTA and FQGNSA.

The rearrangement links TRBV6-2 or TRBV6-3 to TRBJ1-3, with a possible D match to TRBD1 (6 bases). The V end lost 5 bases, the J end lost 0 bases, and 11 bases lay between the germline ends. The CDR3 runs 15 residues. The germline V gene encodes CDR1 MNHEY and CDR2 SVGEGT. Written as DNA, the CDR3 is TGTGCCAGCAGTCTGGGACATTACTCTGGAAACACCATATATTTT. It codes for CASSLGHYSGNTIYF.

This clone occurred a few times. The V gene is TRBV5-4, the J gene TRBJ2-1; D gene unclear. The ends were cut back, 4 bases at V and 0 bases at J, with 11 bases in the middle. Germline CDR1 and CDR2: SGHNT and YYREEE (reference sequence). The CDR3 extends over 15 amino acids. Written as DNA, the CDR3 is TGTGCCAGCAGCCCTAACTACCTCTCCTACAATGAGCAGTTCTTC. Protein: CASSPNYLSYNEQFF.

This chain uses TRBV5-8 with TRBJ1-2; D is unclear. This CDR3 spans 12 amino acids. Trimming took off 1 base at V and 4 bases at J, with 5 bases between the two ends. CDR1 SGHTS and CDR2 YDEGEE come from the germline V gene. CDR3 coding DNA: TGTGCCAGCAGCTTGCCCCTCTATGGCTACACCTTC. Its protein is CASSLPLYGYTF.

This clone came up a few times. As DNA, the CDR3 is TGTGCCAGCAGTCGACAGGGTAACTCTGGAAACACCATATATTTT. This translates into CASSRQGNSGNTIYF. The chain is built from TRBV3-1 (or the pseudogene TRBV3-2) and TRBJ1-3, with 7 bases lining up with TRBD1. The junction had 5 bases not matched to a gene; V was cut back by 6 bases and J by 0 bases. This CDR3 has 15 amino acids. Germline V gene lookup returns CDR1 LGHDT and CDR2 YNNKEL (reference sequence).

The V gene is TRBV7-3, the J gene TRBJ2-1, with D unresolved. The CDR3 is 19 residues long. CDR1 and CDR2 (germline): SGHTA, FQGTGA. The V end lost 5 bases, the J end lost 1 base, and 24 bases lay between the germline ends. The CDR3 DNA follows: TGTGCCAGCAGCCGCAGCCCTCGGGTGTTTACAAGTTCCTACAATGAGCAGTTCTTC. Translated, it gives CASSRSPRVFTSSYNEQFF.

V is TRBV28 and J is TRBJ2-1, with 9 bases fitting TRBD2. V was clipped by 6 bases and J by 4 bases; unmatched bases: 10. The length of the CDR3 is 16 residues. The V gene's germline CDR1 is MDHEN and CDR2 SYDVKM. Here the CDR3 reads CASSPALAGPYNEQFF. In DNA form, the CDR3 reads TGTGCCAGCAGCCCAGCTCTAGCGGGACCTTACAATGAGCAGTTCTTC.

V usage is TRBV18 and J usage is TRBJ2-7; 9 bases line up with TRBD2. The V gene end was trimmed by 3 bases and the J gene end by 6 bases; junction bases not matched to a gene: 12. The CDR3 covers 16 residues. Germline-derived CDR1 and CDR2 are KGHSH and LQKENI. DNA for the CDR3: TGTGCCAGCTCACCTCCTCGAGCTAGCGGGATCTCCGAGCAGTACTTC. Translated: CASSPPRASGISEQYF.

The chain recombines TRBV28 with TRBJ2-1, with D possibly TRBD1 on 6 matching bases. Germline V gene sequence: CDR1 MDHEN, CDR2 SYDVKM. The length of the CDR3 is 16 residues. V lost 2 bases and J lost 10, with 21 bases in between. The CDR3 bases are TGTGCCAGCAGTTTAATATCCCCGGACAGTCGAAAGGAGCAGTTCTTC. It specifies CASSLISPDSRKEQFF.

The chain combines TRBV10-3 with TRBJ1-1; D might be TRBD1 (6 bases). V shed 4 bases and J shed 5 bases, with 11 bases lying between them. The CDR3 has 13 amino acids. The germline CDR1 and CDR2 sequences are ENHRY and SYGVKD. DNA of the CDR3: TGTGCCATCAGTGGGACAGATTTAACTGAAGCTTTCTTT. Translated: CAISGTDLTEAFF.

J is TRBJ1-5 and V is TRBV2, with D perhaps TRBD1 (5 bases). CDR3 length: 15 residues. CDR1 and CDR2 from the germline V gene are SNHLY and FYNNEI. V was cut by 5 bases and J by 1 base, with 12 bases left in between. CDR3 DNA: TGTGCCAGCAGTTTTCAGGGCCGAAGCAATCAGCCCCAGCATTTT. The encoded protein is CASSFQGRSNQPQHF.

The chain employs TRBV6-1 and TRBJ1-2, with TRBD1 identical over 12 bases. CDR1 and CDR2 from the germline V gene are MNHNS and SASEGT. J gave up 2 bases and V 3 bases, and 1 base lay outside the gene matches. This CDR3 contains 15 residues. The CDR3 is CASSEGTGGNYGYTF. The CDR3 nucleotides are TGTGCCAGCAGTGAGGGGACAGGGGGCAACTATGGCTACACCTTC.

The chain employs TRBV27 and TRBJ2-1; 7 bases are shared with TRBD2. The germline V gene has CDR1 MNHEY and CDR2 SMNVEV (reference sequence). The CDR3 contains 15 residues. V lost 2 bases, J lost 9 bases, and 10 bases stayed unmatched. DNA of the CDR3: TGTGCCAGCAGTTTAGTCCCCGGGACTAAGTTTGAGCAGTTCTTC. Its protein is CASSLVPGTKFEQFF.

This sequence joins TRBV5-1 and TRBJ2-7; D uncertain. The ends were cut back, 0 bases at V and 3 bases at J, with 25 bases in the middle. Germline values: CDR1 SGHRS, CDR2 YFSETQ. CDR3 length equals 19 residues. CDR3 region: CASSLGFSSQLLSDYEQYF. The CDR3 coding sequence is TGCGCCAGCAGCTTGGGATTCTCCTCCCAACTACTGTCCGACTACGAGCAGTACTTC.

Details on this clone: A junction boundary mismatches the germline segment, possibly from a read error. The chain has TRBV5-6 and TRBJ1-1; the D gene is possibly TRBD1 (6 bases). CDR3 length: 16 amino acids. Germline loops: CDR1 SGHDT, CDR2 YYEEEE. CDR3 protein: CASTLGEGGRATEAFF. CDR3 nucleotide sequence: TGTGCCAGCACCTTGGGGGAGGGGGGGCGGGCCACTGAAGCTTTCTTT.

The rearrangement links TRBV4-1 to TRBJ2-7; TRBD1 agrees at 7 bases. Germline V lookup: CDR1 MGHRA, CDR2 YSYEKL. The junction had 10 bases not matched to a gene; V was cut back by 4 bases and J by 4 bases. This CDR3 has 15 residues. CDR3 protein: CASSLHDRVSYEQYF. CDR3 sequence (DNA): TGCGCCAGCAGCCTTCACGACAGGGTCAGTTACGAGCAGTACTTC.

V usage is TRBV11-2 and J usage is TRBJ2-2, with 7 bases aligning to TRBD1. The CDR3 loop spans 18 amino acids. Germline V gene sequence: CDR1 SGHAT, CDR2 FQNNGV. V gave up 2 bases and J gave up 1 base; unmatched junction bases: 10. Here the CDR3 DNA reads TGTGCCAGCAGCTTAAGTTGGGCGAACAGGGGGAACACCGGGGAGCTGTTTTTT. Translated: CASSLSWANRGNTGELFF.

This clone was detected a few times. The rearrangement joins TRBV19 to TRBJ1-2; D is unclear. The CDR3 has 15 residues. The germline CDR1 and CDR2 sequences are LNHDA and SQIVND (reference sequence). Trimming removed 8 bases at V and 7 bases at J, with 23 bases between. CDR3 residues: CASSLLAEAGRGYTF. The CDR3 region has the DNA TGTGCCAGTTCCCTCCTAGCTGAGGCAGGCCGTGGCTACACCTTC.

V is TRBV7-9 and J is TRBJ1-6; D is unclear. Trimming left V 1 base short and J 9 bases short, with 7 bases between. The length of the CDR3 is 13 residues. Looked up from germline, CDR1 is SEHNR and CDR2 is FQNEAQ (reference sequence). CDR3 loop: CASSLDSISPLHF. The CDR3 DNA reads as TGTGCCAGCAGCTTAGATAGTATTTCACCCCTCCACTTT.

The chain carries TRBV15 and TRBJ2-7; D remains ambiguous. V lost 0 bases and J 5 bases, leaving 11 bases between the germline ends. The CDR3 covers 14 residues. CDR1 is LNHNV, CDR2 YYDKDF, per germline (reference sequence). The CDR3 DNA reads TGTGCCACCAGCAGAGATCGGGTTCGGGACGAGCAGTACTTC. Translated: CATSRDRVRDEQYF.

This sequence joins TRBV19 and TRBJ2-1; 9 bases fit TRBD1. V gave up 7 bases and J gave up 3 bases; unmatched junction bases: 10. From germline, CDR1 is LNHDA and CDR2 SQIVND (reference sequence). This CDR3 has 16 amino acids. The CDR3 loop is CASTLLGQGGYNEQFF. DNA for the CDR3: TGTGCCAGTACTCTGCTGGGACAGGGAGGCTACAATGAGCAGTTCTTC.

This chain uses TRBV5-5 with TRBJ2-5; 12 bases are shared with TRBD1. V gave up 4 bases and J gave up 5 bases; unmatched junction bases: 6. This CDR3 region has 15 residues. Germline V gives CDR1 SGHKS, CDR2 YYEKEE (reference sequence). The DNA for the CDR3 is TGTGCCAGCAGCCCGGGACAGGGGGCCGGGGAGACCCAGTACTTC. The encoded protein is CASSPGQGAGETQYF.

This chain connects TRBV5-1 to TRBJ2-3; possibly TRBD1 for D (5 bases). This CDR3 comprises 15 residues. Between the trimmed V and J ends, which lost 3 bases and 6 bases, there was a span of 17 bases. The germline V gene encodes CDR1 SGHRS and CDR2 YFSETQ. The CDR3 loop is CASSWGTGVRDTQYF. Here the CDR3 DNA reads TGCGCCAGCAGCTGGGGTACAGGCGTCCGGGATACGCAGTATTTT.

The chain couples TRBV7-9 to TRBJ2-7, with 8 nucleotides matching TRBD1. CDR3 size: 14 residues. With V trimmed by 5 bases and J by 4 bases, 7 bases remained unmatched. CDR1 and CDR2 (germline): SEHNR, FQNEAQ (reference sequence). CDR3 protein: CASSTRTGLYEQYF. DNA of the CDR3: TGTGCCAGCAGCACTCGGACAGGGTTGTACGAGCAGTACTTC.